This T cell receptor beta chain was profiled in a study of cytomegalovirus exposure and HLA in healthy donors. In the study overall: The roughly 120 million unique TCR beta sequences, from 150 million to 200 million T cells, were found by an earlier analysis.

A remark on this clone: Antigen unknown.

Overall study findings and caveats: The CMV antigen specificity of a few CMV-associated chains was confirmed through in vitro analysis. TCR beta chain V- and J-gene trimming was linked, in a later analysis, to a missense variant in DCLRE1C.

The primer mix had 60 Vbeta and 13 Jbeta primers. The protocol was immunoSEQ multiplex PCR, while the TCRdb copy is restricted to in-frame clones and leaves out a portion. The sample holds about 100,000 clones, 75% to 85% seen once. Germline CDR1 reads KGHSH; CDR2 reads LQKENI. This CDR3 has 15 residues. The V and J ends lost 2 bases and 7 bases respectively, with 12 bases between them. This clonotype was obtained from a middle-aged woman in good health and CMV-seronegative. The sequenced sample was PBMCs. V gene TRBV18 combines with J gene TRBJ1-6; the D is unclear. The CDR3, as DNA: TGTGCCAGCTCACCAGGGAGGGAAGGGAATTCACCCCTCCACTTT. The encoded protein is CASSPGREGNSPLHF.